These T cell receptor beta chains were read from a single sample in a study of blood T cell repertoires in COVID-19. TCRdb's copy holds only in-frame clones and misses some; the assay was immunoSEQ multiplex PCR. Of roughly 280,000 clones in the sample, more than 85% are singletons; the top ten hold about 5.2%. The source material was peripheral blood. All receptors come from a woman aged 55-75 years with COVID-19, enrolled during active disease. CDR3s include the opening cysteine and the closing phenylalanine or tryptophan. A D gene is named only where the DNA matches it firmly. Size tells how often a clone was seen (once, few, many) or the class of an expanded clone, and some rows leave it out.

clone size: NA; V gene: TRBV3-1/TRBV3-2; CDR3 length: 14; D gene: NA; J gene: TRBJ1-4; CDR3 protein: CASSQGITNEKLFF; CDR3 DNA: TGTGCCAGCAGCCAGGGCATAACTAATGAAAAACTGTTTTTT
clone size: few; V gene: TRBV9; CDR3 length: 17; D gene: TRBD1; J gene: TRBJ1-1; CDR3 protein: CASSVASRGRVNTEAFF; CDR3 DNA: TGTGCCAGCAGCGTAGCTTCCAGGGGGCGTGTCAACACTGAAGCTTTCTTT
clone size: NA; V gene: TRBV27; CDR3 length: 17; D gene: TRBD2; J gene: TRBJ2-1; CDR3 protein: CASSPRLAGVSVGEQFF; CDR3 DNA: TGTGCCAGCAGCCCAAGATTAGCGGGAGTATCCGTAGGTGAGCAGTTCTTC
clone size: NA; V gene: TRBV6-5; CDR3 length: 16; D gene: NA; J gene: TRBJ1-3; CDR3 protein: CASSYSWGDSGNTIYF; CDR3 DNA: TGTGCCAGCAGTTACTCATGGGGGGACTCTGGAAACACCATATATTTT
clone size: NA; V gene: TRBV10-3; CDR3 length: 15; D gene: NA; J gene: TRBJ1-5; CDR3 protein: CAISESGSSNQPQHF; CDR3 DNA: TGTGCCATCAGTGAGTCTGGGAGTAGCAATCAGCCCCAGCATTTT
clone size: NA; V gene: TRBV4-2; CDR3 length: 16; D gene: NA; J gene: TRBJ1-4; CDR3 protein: CASSQDWGGLNEKLFF; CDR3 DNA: TGTGCCAGCAGCCAAGATTGGGGGGGGCTCAATGAAAAACTGTTTTTT
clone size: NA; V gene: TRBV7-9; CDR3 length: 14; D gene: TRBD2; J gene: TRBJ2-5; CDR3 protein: CASSFLAGGETQYF; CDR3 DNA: TGTGCCAGCAGCTTTTTAGCGGGAGGTGAGACCCAGTACTTC
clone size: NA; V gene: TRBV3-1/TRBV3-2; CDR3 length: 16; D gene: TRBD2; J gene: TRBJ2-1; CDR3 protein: CASTQGLAGAYNEQFF; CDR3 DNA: TGTGCCAGCACCCAAGGACTAGCGGGAGCCTACAATGAGCAGTTCTTC
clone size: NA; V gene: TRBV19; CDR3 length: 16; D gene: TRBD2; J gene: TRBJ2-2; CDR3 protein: CASSPGGTSVYGELFF; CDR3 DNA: TGTGCCAGTAGTCCTGGGGGGACTAGCGTATACGGGGAGCTGTTTTTT
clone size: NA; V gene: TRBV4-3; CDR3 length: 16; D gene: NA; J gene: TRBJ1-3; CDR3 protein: CASSQDRRSSGNTIYF; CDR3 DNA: TGCGCCAGCAGCCAAGATAGGCGGAGCTCTGGAAACACCATATATTTT
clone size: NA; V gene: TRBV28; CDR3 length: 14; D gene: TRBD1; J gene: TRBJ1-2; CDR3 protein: CASRRPGQGYGYTF; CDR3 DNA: TGTGCCAGCAGGCGACCCGGACAGGGCTATGGCTACACCTTC
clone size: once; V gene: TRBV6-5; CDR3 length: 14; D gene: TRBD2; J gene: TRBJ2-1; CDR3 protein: CASSYSRLAGGQFF; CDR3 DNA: TGTGCCAGCAGTTACTCGCGGCTAGCGGGGGGGCAGTTCTTC
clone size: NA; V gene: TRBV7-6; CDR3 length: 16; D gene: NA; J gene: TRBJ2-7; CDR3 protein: CASSLARGAQGLEQYF; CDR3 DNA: TGTGCCAGCAGCTTAGCCCGGGGAGCCCAGGGGCTCGAGCAGTACTTC
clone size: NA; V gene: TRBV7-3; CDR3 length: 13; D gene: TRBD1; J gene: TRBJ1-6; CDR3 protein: CASRDSGNSPLHF; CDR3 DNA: TGTGCCAGCCGGGACAGCGGAAATTCACCCCTCCACTTT
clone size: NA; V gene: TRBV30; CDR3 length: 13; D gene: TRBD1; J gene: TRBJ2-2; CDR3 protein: CAWGTGYAGELFF; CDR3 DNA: TGTGCCTGGGGGACAGGGTATGCCGGGGAGCTGTTTTTT
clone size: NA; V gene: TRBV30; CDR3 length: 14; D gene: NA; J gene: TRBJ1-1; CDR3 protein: CAWIRGNQGTEAFF; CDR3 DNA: TGTGCCTGGATCAGGGGCAACCAGGGGACTGAAGCTTTCTTT
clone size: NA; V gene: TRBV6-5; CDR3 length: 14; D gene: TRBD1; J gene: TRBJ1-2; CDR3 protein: CAILWDRASYGYTF; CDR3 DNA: TGTGCCATCCTTTGGGACAGGGCGTCCTATGGCTACACCTTC
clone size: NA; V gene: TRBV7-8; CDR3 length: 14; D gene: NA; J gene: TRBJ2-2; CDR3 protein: CASSFAVNTGELFF; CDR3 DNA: TGTGCCAGCAGCTTCGCGGTGAACACCGGGGAGCTGTTTTTT
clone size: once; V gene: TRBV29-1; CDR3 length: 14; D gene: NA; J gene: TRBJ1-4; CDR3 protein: CSAGGAPDNEKLFF; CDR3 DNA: TGCAGCGCGGGCGGGGCACCCGATAATGAAAAACTGTTTTTT
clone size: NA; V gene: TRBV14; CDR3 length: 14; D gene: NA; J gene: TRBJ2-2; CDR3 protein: CASSQRHYTGELFF; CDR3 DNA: TGTGCCAGCAGCCAAAGACACTACACCGGGGAGCTGTTTTTT
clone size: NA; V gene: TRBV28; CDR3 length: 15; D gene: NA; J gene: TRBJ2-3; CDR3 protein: CASSPTSSFVHTQYF; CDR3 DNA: TGTGCCAGCAGTCCTACTAGCTCTTTTGTGCATACGCAGTATTTT
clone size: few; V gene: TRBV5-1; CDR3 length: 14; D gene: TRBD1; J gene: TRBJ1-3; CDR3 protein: CASSSQGGGNTIYF; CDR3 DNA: TGCGCCAGCAGCTCGCAGGGGGGTGGAAACACCATATATTTT
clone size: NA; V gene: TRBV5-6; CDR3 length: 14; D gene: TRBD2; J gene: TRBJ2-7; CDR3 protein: CASSLVAGVGEQYF; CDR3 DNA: TGTGCCAGCAGCTTGGTTGCGGGAGTGGGGGAGCAGTACTTC
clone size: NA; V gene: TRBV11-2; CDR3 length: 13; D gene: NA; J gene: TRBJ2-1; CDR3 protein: CASSLGGRAEQFF; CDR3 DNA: TGTGCCAGCAGCTTAGGAGGCCGTGCTGAGCAGTTCTTC
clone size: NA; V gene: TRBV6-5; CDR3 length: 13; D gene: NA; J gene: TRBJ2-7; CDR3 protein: CATSRDHSYEQYF; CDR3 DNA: TGTGCCACCAGCCGGGATCATTCCTACGAGCAGTACTTC
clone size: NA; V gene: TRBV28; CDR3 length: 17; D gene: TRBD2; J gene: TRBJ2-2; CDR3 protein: CASSKPGLAGSTGELFF; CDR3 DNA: TGTGCCAGCAGTAAACCGGGACTAGCGGGATCCACCGGGGAGCTGTTTTTT
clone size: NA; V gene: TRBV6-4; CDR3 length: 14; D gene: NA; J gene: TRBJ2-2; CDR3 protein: CASSDSPSPGELFF; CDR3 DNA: TGTGCCAGCAGTGACTCGCCTAGCCCCGGGGAGCTGTTTTTT
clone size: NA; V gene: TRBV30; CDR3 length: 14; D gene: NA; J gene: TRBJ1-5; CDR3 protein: CAWSVSGGNQPQHF; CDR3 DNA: TGTGCCTGGAGTGTATCCGGGGGCAATCAGCCCCAGCATTTT
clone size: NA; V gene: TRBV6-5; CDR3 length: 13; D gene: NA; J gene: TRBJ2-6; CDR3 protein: CASRVAGANVLTF; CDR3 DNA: TGTGCCAGCCGGGTTGCTGGGGCCAACGTCCTGACTTTC
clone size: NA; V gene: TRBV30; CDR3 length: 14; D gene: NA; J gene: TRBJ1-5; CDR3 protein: CAWSVTRGDQPQHF; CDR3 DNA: TGTGCCTGGAGTGTAACCAGGGGTGATCAGCCCCAGCATTTT
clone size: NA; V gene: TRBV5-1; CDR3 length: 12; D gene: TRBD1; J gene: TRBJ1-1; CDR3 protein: CASSLTRGEAFF; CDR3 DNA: TGCGCCAGCAGCTTGACCAGGGGGGAAGCTTTCTTT
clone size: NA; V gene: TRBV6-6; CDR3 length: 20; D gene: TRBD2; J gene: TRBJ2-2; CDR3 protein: CASSRVPWGVGGADTGELFF; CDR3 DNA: TGTGCCAGCAGCCGGGTCCCATGGGGCGTGGGAGGGGCGGACACCGGGGAGCTGTTTTTT
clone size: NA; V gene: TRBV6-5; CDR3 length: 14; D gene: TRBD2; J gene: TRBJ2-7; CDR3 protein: CASGTSGSSYEQYF; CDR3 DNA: TGTGCCAGCGGCACTAGCGGGAGTTCCTACGAGCAGTACTTC
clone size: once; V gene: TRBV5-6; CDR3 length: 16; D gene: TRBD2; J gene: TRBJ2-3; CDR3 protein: CASSLYLAGGTDTQYF; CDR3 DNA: TGTGCCAGCAGCTTGTACCTAGCGGGAGGTACAGATACGCAGTATTTT
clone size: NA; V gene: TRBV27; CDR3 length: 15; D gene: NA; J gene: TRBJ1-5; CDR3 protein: CASSLRWGFNQPQHF; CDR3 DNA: TGTGCCAGCAGTTTACGATGGGGCTTCAATCAGCCCCAGCATTTT
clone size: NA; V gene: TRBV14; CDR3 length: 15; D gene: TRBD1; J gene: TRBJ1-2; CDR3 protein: CASSLDRGSNYGYTF; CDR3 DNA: TGTGCCAGCAGCCTCGACAGGGGATCTAACTATGGCTACACCTTC
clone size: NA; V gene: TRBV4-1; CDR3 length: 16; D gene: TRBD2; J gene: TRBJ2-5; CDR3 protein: CASSQVIGRDQETQYF; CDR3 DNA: TGCGCCAGCAGCCAAGTAATCGGGAGGGACCAAGAGACCCAGTACTTC
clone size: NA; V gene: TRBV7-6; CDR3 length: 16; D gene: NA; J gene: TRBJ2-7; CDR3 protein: CASSLAWGPSSYEQYF; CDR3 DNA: TGTGCCAGCAGCTTAGCGTGGGGCCCAAGCTCCTACGAGCAGTACTTC
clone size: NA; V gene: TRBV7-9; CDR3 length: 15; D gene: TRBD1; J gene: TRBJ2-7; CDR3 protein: CASGPNRGRGLEQYF; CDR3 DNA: TGTGCCAGCGGTCCCAATCGGGGCAGGGGGCTCGAGCAGTACTTC
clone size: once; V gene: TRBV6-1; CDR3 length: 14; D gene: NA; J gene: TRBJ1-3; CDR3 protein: CASSSQGRGNTIYF; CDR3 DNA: TGTGCCAGCAGTTCCCAGGGCAGGGGAAACACCATATATTTT
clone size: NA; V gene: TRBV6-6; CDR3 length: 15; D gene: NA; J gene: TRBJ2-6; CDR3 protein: CASSPGNTGANVLTF; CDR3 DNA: TGTGCCAGCAGCCCAGGGAACACTGGGGCCAACGTCCTGACTTTC
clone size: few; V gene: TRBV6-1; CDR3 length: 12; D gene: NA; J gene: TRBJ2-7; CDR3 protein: CASSDQIYEQYF; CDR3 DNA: TGTGCCAGCAGTGACCAGATCTACGAGCAGTACTTC
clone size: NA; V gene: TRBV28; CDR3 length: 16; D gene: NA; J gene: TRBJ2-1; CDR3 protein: CASSLTGRARGNEQFF; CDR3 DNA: TGTGCCAGCAGTTTAACTGGGAGGGCCAGGGGAAATGAGCAGTTCTTC
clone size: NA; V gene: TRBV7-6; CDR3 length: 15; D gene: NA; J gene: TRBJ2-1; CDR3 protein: CASSHRVANYNEQFF; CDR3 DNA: TGTGCCAGCAGCCACAGGGTAGCGAACTACAATGAGCAGTTCTTC
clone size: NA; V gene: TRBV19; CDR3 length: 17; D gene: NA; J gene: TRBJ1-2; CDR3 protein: CASSINQGGGLNYGYTF; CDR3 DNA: TGTGCCAGTAGTATCAATCAAGGCGGGGGTCTCAACTATGGCTACACCTTC
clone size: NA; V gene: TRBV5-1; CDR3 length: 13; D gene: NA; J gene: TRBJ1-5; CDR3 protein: CASSLAGSQPQHF; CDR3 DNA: TGCGCCAGCAGCTTGGCCGGTTCTCAGCCCCAGCATTTT